These T cell receptor beta chains were read from a single sample in a study of cytomegalovirus exposure and HLA in healthy donors. Data came from immunoSEQ multiplex PCR; TCRdb stores just in-frame clones and leaves some out. The sample has approximately 150,000 clones; around 78% are singletons. What was sequenced was PBMCs. These receptors all come from a woman aged 35 to 49 in good health and CMV-seropositive. CDR3s include the opening cysteine and the closing phenylalanine or tryptophan. The D gene is left open where the match is weak. Clone size appears in some rows only: once, few, many, or a class for an expanded clone.

v_call	j_call	clone_size	d_call	cdr3_aa	cdr3_nt
TRBV5-1	TRBJ2-1	.	TRBD2	CASSLGGTSTYNEQFF	TGCGCCAGCAGCTTGGGTGGGACTAGTACCTACAATGAGCAGTTCTTC
TRBV4-1	TRBJ2-3	.	TRBD1	CASSQWTGGSDTQYF	TGCGCCAGCAGCCAATGGACAGGGGGTTCAGATACGCAGTATTTT
TRBV4-1	TRBJ2-3	.	TRBD2	CASSLTSGGNLDTDTQYF	TGCGCCAGCAGCCTTACTAGCGGGGGTAATCTGGACACAGATACGCAGTATTTT
TRBV18	TRBJ1-2	once	TRBD1	CASSRQGENYGYTF	TGTGCCAGCTCCCGACAGGGGGAGAACTATGGCTACACCTTC
TRBV28	TRBJ1-2	.	TRBD1	CASSLRGRTGDGYTF	TGTGCCAGCAGTTTGAGAGGGCGGACAGGGGACGGCTACACCTTC
TRBV30	TRBJ1-3	medium-sized	TRBD1	CANRGSGNTIYF	TGTGCCAACAGGGGGTCTGGAAACACCATATATTTT
TRBV5-4	TRBJ2-1	few	.	CASSLVSGDKNEQFF	TGTGCCAGCAGCTTGGTGTCAGGGGATAAGAATGAGCAGTTCTTC
TRBV19	TRBJ1-1	.	TRBD1	CASSIGTGVNPGEAFF	TGTGCCAGTAGTATCGGGACAGGGGTGAATCCTGGTGAAGCTTTCTTT
TRBV9	TRBJ2-7	.	.	CASSATWTPDYEQYF	TGTGCCAGCAGCGCTACCTGGACTCCGGACTACGAGCAGTACTTC
TRBV10-1	TRBJ1-1	.	TRBD1	CASSVQGAGQAFF	TGCGCCAGCAGTGTCCAGGGGGCCGGTCAAGCTTTCTTT
TRBV5-6	TRBJ2-6	.	TRBD2	CASSLLGLAPSGANVLTF	TGTGCCAGCAGCCTATTGGGACTAGCCCCTTCTGGGGCCAACGTCCTGACTTTC
TRBV27	TRBJ2-3	.	TRBD2	CASRRLAGFRTDTQYF	TGTGCCAGCAGGCGTCTAGCGGGGTTCAGGACAGATACGCAGTATTTT
TRBV2	TRBJ1-2	.	.	CASQTPAGRYGYTF	TGTGCCAGCCAAACCCCAGCAGGGCGGTATGGCTACACCTTC
TRBV6-6	TRBJ2-1	.	.	CASSYQGVTYNEQFF	TGTGCCAGCAGTTATCAGGGCGTCACCTACAATGAGCAGTTCTTC
TRBV2	TRBJ2-7	.	.	CASSELYEQYF	TGTGCCAGCAGTGAACTCTACGAGCAGTACTTC
TRBV2	TRBJ2-1	.	TRBD2	CASGTRGVSEQFF	TGTGCCAGCGGGACTAGGGGCGTAAGTGAGCAGTTCTTC
TRBV9	TRBJ2-7	.	.	CASSVGDNEQYF	TGTGCCAGCAGCGTAGGGGACAACGAGCAGTACTTC
TRBV19	TRBJ2-1	.	TRBD2	CASSRSGGSYNEQFF	TGTGCCAGTAGCCGTAGCGGGGGATCCTACAATGAGCAGTTCTTC
TRBV4-1	TRBJ1-2	.	.	CASSQEESSRVYGYTF	TGCGCCAGCAGCCAAGAGGAGTCATCTCGGGTCTATGGCTACACCTTC
TRBV6-6	TRBJ2-7	.	TRBD2	CASSSQRERNEQYF	TGTGCCAGCAGTTCCCAGCGGGAGAGGAACGAGCAGTACTTC
TRBV20-1	TRBJ2-5	.	.	CSWGDEETQYF	TGCAGTTGGGGGGACGAAGAGACCCAGTACTTC
TRBV30	TRBJ1-1	.	.	CAWSEQAMNTEAFF	TGTGCCTGGAGCGAACAGGCGATGAACACTGAAGCTTTCTTT
TRBV28	TRBJ1-2	.	TRBD1	CALQGGQGSYGYTF	TGTGCCCTTCAAGGGGGACAGGGGAGCTATGGCTACACCTTC
TRBV9	TRBJ1-2	.	.	CASSVAQGNGYTF	TGTGCCAGCAGCGTAGCTCAGGGAAATGGCTACACCTTC
TRBV5-6	TRBJ2-2	.	.	CASSLVGGANTGELFF	TGTGCCAGCAGCTTGGTAGGGGGGGCAAACACCGGGGAGCTGTTTTTT
TRBV5-6	TRBJ2-6	.	.	CASSPDLYSSGANGLTF	TGTGCCAGCAGCCCTGACCTGTATAGCTCTGGGGCCAACGGCCTGACTTTC
TRBV6-1	TRBJ1-1	.	.	CASRRTPFTEAFF	TGTGCCAGCAGAAGGACACCATTCACTGAAGCTTTCTTT
TRBV6-5	TRBJ2-5	.	.	CASRILGRETQYF	TGTGCCAGCAGAATACTAGGGCGGGAGACCCAGTACTTC